The 27 T cell receptor beta chains listed next were all sequenced from one sample in a study of Tregs in tolerant kidney transplant recipients. Sequencing was performed with immunoSEQ multiplex PCR; in TCRdb, only in-frame clones are kept and a portion is missing. Across approximately 49,000 clones, the top ten clones capture 0.85% of the sample. The material was CD4+ T cells from blood, obtained before the transplant. These receptors originate from a human donor who received a combined kidney and bone marrow transplant.

A word on this clone: The read halts 3 residues ahead of the CDR3 end, with the missing end drawn from the germline J gene. The chain combines TRBV6-4 with TRBJ2-5, with 7 bases lining up with TRBD1. The ends lost 4 bases at V and 4 bases at J; junction bases unmatched: 3. Germline V gives CDR1 MRHNA, CDR2 SNTAGT. The CDR3 covers 13 residues. CDR3 bases read: TGTGCCAGCAGTGTGAACAGGGGAGAGACC. Protein product: CASSVNRGET. The full CDR3 is CASSVNRGETQYF.

For this clone: The read is 3 residues too short to cover the CDR3 end, so that end is filled in from the germline J gene. This chain links TRBV10-3 with TRBJ1-2; TRBD1 might be the D (5 bases). Germline lookup yields CDR1 ENHRY and CDR2 SYGVKD. The CDR3 runs 15 residues. V was shortened by 6 bases and J by 4 bases, with 18 bases between the two germline ends. The CDR3: CAISVGGEGSYGYTF. The DNA read from the CDR3 is TGTGCCATCAGCGTGGGGGGGGAGGGGAGCTATGGC.

The chain's CDR3 is CASSESGARETQYF. The part of the CDR3 DNA that was read is TGTGCCAGCAGTGAATCAGGGGCGAGGGAGACC. This rearrangement joins TRBV2 to TRBJ2-5; D is possibly TRBD1 (6 bases). The CDR3 end falls 3 residues outside the read, so it is completed with the germline J gene. From germline, CDR1 is SNHLY and CDR2 FYNNEI. Between the trimmed V and J ends, which lost 2 bases and 5 bases, there was a span of 12 bases. There are 14 residues in the CDR3.

Details on this clone: The CDR3 extends 3 residues past the end of the read, so its final part is completed from the germline J gene. The rearrangement joins TRBV30 to TRBJ2-1; 11 bases fit TRBD2. The CDR3 has 15 amino acids. In germline, CDR1 is GTSNPN, CDR2 SVGIG (reference sequence). V shed 4 bases, J shed 4 bases, and the junction held 6 bases outside the gene matches. Incomplete CDR3 DNA: TGTGCCTGGACCCCGACTAGCGGGAAATACAATGAG. It translates to CAWTPTSGKYNE. The full CDR3 is CAWTPTSGKYNEQFF.

As for this clone: Read data end 3 residues before the CDR3 end; the end is taken from the germline J gene. This rearrangement joins TRBV5-1 to TRBJ2-5; 7 bases are a match to TRBD1. Germline CDR1 reads SGHRS; CDR2 reads YFSETQ. This CDR3 contains 14 residues. After removal of 2 bases from V and 5 bases from J, the junction contained 6 bases not matched to a gene. The CDR3: CASSFKGAGETQYF. The DNA read from the CDR3 is TGCGCCAGCAGCTTCAAGGGGGCCGGGGAGACC.

As concerns this clone: Sequencing ends 3 residues short of the CDR3 end; the germline J gene provides the rest. The chain links TRBV7-9 to TRBJ1-3; the match to TRBD1 covers 9 bases. J gave up 4 bases and V 6 bases, and 7 bases lay outside the gene matches. The V gene's germline CDR1 is SEHNR and CDR2 FQNEAQ (reference sequence). The CDR3 is 15 amino acids. The sequenced part of the CDR3 DNA is TGTGCCAGCAGTGGGACAGGGTGGTCCGGAAACACC. Its translation: CASSGTGWSGNT. The entire CDR3 is CASSGTGWSGNTIYF.

Incomplete CDR3 DNA: TGTGCCAGTAGTCCGGGACAGGGAAGTAATTCACCC. Protein sequence: CASSPGQGSNSP. The full CDR3 protein reads CASSPGQGSNSPLHF. The J gene is TRBJ1-6, the V gene TRBV19; 9 bases agree with TRBD1. The CDR3 is cut off 3 residues early in the read; its end comes from the germline J gene. V dropped 5 bases and J dropped 6; count of bases not matched to a gene: 5. The CDR3 is made up of 15 amino acids. The germline CDR1 and CDR2 sequences are LNHDA and SQIVND (reference sequence).

In the case of this clone: Read data end 3 residues before the CDR3 end; the end is taken from the germline J gene. The rearrangement links TRBV28 to TRBJ2-5; 11 positions match TRBD2. V lost 3 bases to trimming and J lost 2 bases; unmatched junction nucleotides: 8. The length of the CDR3 is 17 residues. The germline gives CDR1 MDHEN, CDR2 SYDVKM. The CDR3 region is CASSLVTSGRDQETQYF. The DNA read from the CDR3 is TGTGCCAGCAGTTTGGTAACTAGCGGGAGAGATCAAGAGACC.

A word on this clone: The observed sequence ends 3 residues before the CDR3 terminus, with the missing tail filled in from the germline J gene. The chain has TRBV6-9 and TRBJ2-7; 7 bases align to TRBD1. Germline V gives CDR1 MNHGY, CDR2 SVAAGI. The length of the CDR3 is 14 residues. After removal of 6 bases from V and 3 bases from J, the junction contained 8 bases not matched to a gene. The CDR3 DNA, read in part, is TGTGCCAGCAGCTATGACAGGGTTTTCTACGAG. Translating gives CASSYDRVFYE. The full CDR3 is CASSYDRVFYEQYF.

As to this clone: The CDR3 end is not reached by the read, which stops 3 residues before it; the germline J gene fills it in. The J gene is TRBJ2-1, the V gene TRBV6-4, with TRBD1 matching 11 bases. This CDR3 contains 15 residues. J gave up 6 bases and V 6 bases, and 7 bases lay outside the gene matches. The germline V gene encodes CDR1 MRHNA and CDR2 SNTAGT. The covered CDR3 bases are TGTGCCAGCAGACCAGGACAGGGGGCGGGCAATGAG. Protein: CASRPGQGAGNE. Given in full, the CDR3 is CASRPGQGAGNEQFF.

Details on this clone: The missing CDR3 end, 3 residues past where the read stops, is filled in from the germline J gene. V usage is TRBV19 and J usage is TRBJ2-1, with 10 positions matching TRBD1. The CDR3 consists of 14 residues. Germline CDR1 is LNHDA and CDR2 is SQIVND (reference sequence). The V segment lost 1 base and the J segment 9 bases; nucleotides outside the gene matches: 3. The sequenced CDR3 bases are TGTGCCAGTAGTATAGGGACAGGGGGTAGTGAG. Protein: CASSIGTGGSE. The CDR3 reads in full as CASSIGTGGSEQFF.

Points on this clone: An end of the junction differs from the germline gene, which may be a read error. CDR3 amino acids: CASSLSQVRYEQYF. CDR3 DNA, as far as it was read: TGCGCCAGCAGTTTATCACAGGTCAGGTACGAG. V gene TRBV28 combines with J gene TRBJ2-7; perhaps TRBD1 as D (5 bases). Coverage ceases 3 residues before the CDR3 finishes, and the germline J gene fills in the end. The CDR3 runs to 14 residues. The V gene's germline CDR1 is MDHEN and CDR2 SYDVKM.

Concerning this clone: The read stops 3 residues short of the end of the CDR3; the missing end is completed from the germline J gene. This rearrangement joins TRBV5-1 to TRBJ2-7; 8 bases fit TRBD2. This CDR3 spans 14 amino acids. Germline CDR1 is SGHRS and CDR2 is YFSETQ. Trimming took 1 base from V and 0 from J; bases not matched to a gene: 0. CDR3 region: CASSLTSGSYEQYF. The sequenced CDR3 bases are TGCGCCAGCAGCTTGACTAGCGGCTCCTACGAG.

As concerns this clone: The missing CDR3 end, 3 residues past where the read stops, is filled in from the germline J gene. The chain is built from TRBV6-2 or TRBV6-3 and TRBJ1-2, with TRBD1 matching 7 bases. The junction had 9 bases not matched to a gene; V was cut back by 3 bases and J by 2 bases. CDR1 is MNHEY, CDR2 SVGEGT, per germline. CDR3 length equals 16 residues. The CDR3 sequence: CASSYWTGQQNYGYTF. Partial CDR3 DNA: TGTGCCAGCAGTTATTGGACAGGTCAGCAAAACTATGGC.

For this clone: The read ends 3 residues shy of where the CDR3 ends; the end is completed using the germline J gene. The rearrangement joins TRBV30 to TRBJ1-3, with TRBD1 matching over 7 bases. Trimming removed 3 bases from V and 0 bases from J; junction bases left unmatched: 14. The CDR3 runs 18 residues. Germline V CDR1 and CDR2: GTSNPN, SVGIG (reference sequence). The CDR3 sequence: CAWSSQDRPTYSGNTIYF. CDR3 bases read: TGTGCCTGGAGCTCACAGGACAGGCCTACTTACTCTGGAAACACC.

In the case of this clone: The read terminates 3 residues before the CDR3 end, so the remaining end is supplied by the germline J gene. The V gene is TRBV20-1, the J gene TRBJ2-7; the D gene is possibly TRBD1 (6 bases). Germline V lookup: CDR1 DFQATT, CDR2 SNEGSKA (reference sequence). CDR3 length: 14 residues. The germline V and J ends were trimmed by 6 bases and 3 bases, with 18 bases remaining between them. This CDR3 reads CSARTDRGGYEQYF. Incomplete CDR3 DNA: TGCAGTGCCCGGACCGACAGAGGGGGCTACGAG.

In the case of this clone: Read data end 3 residues before the CDR3 end; the end is taken from the germline J gene. The V gene is TRBV18, the J gene TRBJ2-7; D might be TRBD1 (6 bases). CDR1 and CDR2 from the germline V gene are KGHSH and LQKENI. The V gene lost 2 bases and the J gene lost 3 bases, with 11 bases spanning the gap. The CDR3 extends over 14 amino acids. The DNA read from the CDR3 is TGTGCCAGCTCACCAGCAGGGGTGGACTACGAG. This codes for CASSPAGVDYE. The complete CDR3 reads CASSPAGVDYEQYF.

As for this clone: Read sequence stops 3 residues before the CDR3 end, and the germline J gene provides the missing end. The chain couples TRBV5-1 to TRBJ2-1, with D possibly TRBD1 on 6 matching bases. From germline, CDR1 is SGHRS and CDR2 YFSETQ. The CDR3 extends over 15 amino acids. With 1 base removed from V and 6 bases from J, the gap between germline ends came to 14 bases. The covered CDR3 bases are TGCGCCAGCAGCTTGTACCGGGACACACTCAATGAG. The encoded protein is CASSLYRDTLNE. The full CDR3 reads CASSLYRDTLNEQFF.

In the case of this clone: The read falls 3 residues short of the CDR3 end, and the missing part is taken from the germline J gene. This rearrangement joins TRBV7-6 to TRBJ2-2, with TRBD1 as a possible D gene (5 bases). The germline V gene has CDR1 SGHVS and CDR2 FNYEAQ. V was cut by 7 bases and J by 1 base, with 10 bases left in between. The CDR3 totals 14 residues. CDR3 sequence: CASTPGQNTGELFF. Partial CDR3 DNA: TGTGCCAGCACACCCGGACAGAACACCGGGGAG. The full variable domain, rest sourced from reference TRBV7-6 and TRBJ2-2, is GAGVSQSPRYKVTKRGQDVALRCDPISGHVSLYWYRQALGQGPEFLTYFNYEAQQDKSGLPNDRFSAERPEGSISTLTIQRTEQRDSAMYRCASTPGQNTGELFFGEGSRLTVL.

Comment on this clone: The read finishes 3 residues shy of the CDR3 end, and the germline J gene is used to complete it. V is TRBV7-7 and J is TRBJ2-3, with 11 bases lining up with TRBD2. Germline trimming cut 5 bases from V and 4 bases from J; bases unmatched to any gene: 5. The CDR3 contains 15 residues. CDR1 and CDR2 (germline): SSHAT, FNYEAQ (reference sequence). The DNA read from the CDR3 is TGTGCCAGCAGCCTGGGACTAGCGGACTCAGATACG. Encoded protein: CASSLGLADSDT. The full CDR3 protein is CASSLGLADSDTQYF.

A word on this clone: The observed sequence ends 3 residues before the CDR3 terminus, with the missing tail filled in from the germline J gene. The chain recombines TRBV11-1 with TRBJ1-1; D not certain. This CDR3 region has 12 residues. The germline V gene encodes CDR1 SGHAT and CDR2 FQDESV (reference sequence). The part of the CDR3 DNA that was read is TGTGCCAGCAGCTTAGAAAGCGGGGAA. This encodes CASSLESGE. The full CDR3 protein reads CASSLESGEAFF.

Points on this clone: Read sequence stops 3 residues before the CDR3 end, and the germline J gene provides the missing end. This chain joins TRBV5-1 and TRBJ1-4; D possibly corresponds to TRBD1 (5 bases). The CDR3 runs to 13 residues. With 0 bases removed from V and 8 bases from J, the gap between germline ends came to 8 bases. Germline V gene data show CDR1 as SGHRS and CDR2 as YFSETQ. The sequenced part of the CDR3 DNA is TGCGCCAGCAGCTTGGTTCAGGGAGAAAAA. This sequence encodes CASSLVQGEK. The whole CDR3 protein reads CASSLVQGEKLFF. Full variable domain (rest looked up from reference TRBV5-1 and TRBJ1-4): KAGVTQTPRYLIKTRGQQVTLSCSPISGHRSVSWYQQTPGQGLQFLFEYFSETQRNKGNFPGRFSGRQFSNSRSEMNVSTLELGDSALYLCASSLVQGEKLFFGSGTQLSVL.

A note on this clone: Read coverage stops 3 residues before the CDR3 terminus; the germline J gene supplies the remainder. The V and J genes are TRBV7-9 and TRBJ2-7; the match to TRBD1 covers 10 bases. V was pared by 2 bases and J by 5 bases, with 6 bases of the junction left unmatched. This CDR3 spans 15 amino acids. Germline-derived CDR1 and CDR2 are SEHNR and FQNEAQ (reference sequence). Partial CDR3 DNA: TGTGCCAGCAGCTTACTAGCGGACAGGGGGAACGAG. Protein: CASSLLADRGNE. The entire CDR3 is CASSLLADRGNEQYF.

Remarks on this clone: The missing CDR3 end, 3 residues past where the read stops, is filled in from the germline J gene. This chain connects TRBV30 to TRBJ1-1; no clear D. Germline V gene lookup returns CDR1 GTSNPN and CDR2 SVGIG (reference sequence). This CDR3 has 12 amino acids. V lost 3 bases, J lost 3 bases, and 8 bases lay in between. The CDR3: CAWRQRDTEAFF. CDR3 DNA (partial): TGTGCCTGGAGACAGAGGGACACTGAA.

Comment on this clone: The read is 3 residues too short to cover the CDR3 end, so that end is filled in from the germline J gene. The chain has TRBV5-1 and TRBJ2-7; D is possibly TRBD1 (6 bases). The CDR3 covers 15 residues. V was clipped by 4 bases and J by 4 bases, with 18 bases between them. Germline CDR1 and CDR2: SGHRS and YFSETQ. This chain's CDR3 is CASSPLSAGAYEQYF. The sequenced part of the CDR3 DNA is TGCGCCAGCAGCCCCTTGTCGGCAGGGGCGTACGAG.

The covered CDR3 bases are TGTGCCAGCAGCCTCCCCCTAAGCAATCAGCCC. Translating it yields CASSLPLSNQP. The whole CDR3 reads CASSLPLSNQPQHF. V is TRBV2 and J is TRBJ1-5; D is uncertain. The read halts 3 residues ahead of the CDR3 end, with the missing end drawn from the germline J gene. The V gene's germline CDR1 is SNHLY and CDR2 FYNNEI. The CDR3 runs to 14 residues. Trimming took off 6 bases at V and 1 base at J, with 10 bases between the two ends.

As regards this clone: The read ends 3 residues shy of where the CDR3 ends; the end is completed using the germline J gene. The V call is TRBV29-1, the J call TRBJ1-2, with 8 bases lining up with TRBD1. The CDR3 is made up of 13 amino acids. Unmatched junction bases numbered 10, after V lost 8 bases and J lost 5 bases. Germline V CDR1 and CDR2: SQVTM, ANQGSEA. The CDR3 bases that were read are TGCAGCTCAAGTACGGGACAGGAGTATGGC. Translation: CSSSTGQEYG. The whole CDR3 protein reads CSSSTGQEYGYTF.